This entry describes one T cell receptor (beta chain). Its antigen is still unknown. Relative to the germline gene, one junction end is altered; a read error may explain this. In germline, CDR1 is SGHAT, CDR2 FQNNGV. The CDR3 sequence is 15 residues long. A modified ARM-PCR protocol with three rounds of nested PCR amplified TCRbeta. From the multiplex PCR reads, TCRdb called clonotypes with MiXCR, one entry per CDR3 protein. In the table there are about 200,000 distinct CDR3 sequences, 70% to 75% of which are singletons. The template was RNA from unsorted bulk tissue. Donors were chemotherapy-naive, newly diagnosed lung cancer surgical patients in China, August–late 2014. The sample comes from a study of tumor and adjacent non-tumor tissue in lung cancer. About the research overall: There were around eleven adenocarcinoma, a couple of squamous cell carcinoma and 1 small cell lung cancer cases. Each sample yielded 3.9 million or so productive TCRbeta reads on average. Findings and caveats of the study: Tumor repertoires had a smaller top 100 clone share than normal lung.

The sequenced material came from lung tumor tissue. The chain couples TRBV11-2 to TRBJ1-1; 7 bases fit TRBD1. This TCR was recovered from a man aged 55 to 70 with non-small cell lung cancer. CDR3 nucleotides: TGTGCCGGCAGCATGATGGGACAGCTCAACACTGAAGCTTTCTTT. Translated, it gives CAGSMMGQLNTEAFF.